This T cell receptor beta chain was sequenced for a study of shared T cell receptors in the human thymus. Measured with immunoSEQ multiplex PCR; TCRdb has only the in-frame clones, and not every one. The data contain under 850,000 clones, 85% to 90% of them singletons. The germline V gene encodes CDR1 SEHNR and CDR2 FQNEAQ (reference sequence). V gave up 5 bases and J gave up 4 bases; unmatched junction bases: 5. The CDR3 sequence is 13 residues long. The same specimen was also included in a second study, on human thymus T cells. As that report states: Resections were taken during corrective heart surgery, and the thymus tissue came from these. Gene usage (both V and J) appeared biased in thymic and blood repertoires.

Input material: thymocytes. The sequence was collected from a boy in the first two years of life with a congenital heart defect. The genes are TRBV7-9 and TRBJ2-7; 7 bases map to TRBD2. CDR3 protein: CASSLLGGYEQYF. CDR3 coding DNA: TGTGCCAGCAGCCTCTTGGGGGGGTACGAGCAGTACTTC.